The 20 T cell receptor beta chains given below trace back to one sample, sequenced in a study of T cells in narcolepsy. Method: immunoSEQ multiplex PCR; TCRdb's copy keeps in-frame clones and lacks some. The sample records tens of thousands of clones, around four fifths being singletons. Material for sequencing was CD45RA- memory CD4+ T cells from PBMCs. Receptors were obtained from a human donor with narcolepsy.

The chain couples TRBV11-1 to TRBJ2-7; tentatively, D is TRBD2 (5 bases). With 7 bases removed from V and 3 bases from J, the gap between germline ends came to 19 bases. The CDR3 is 15 residues long. Germline V CDR1 and CDR2: SGHAT, FQDESV (reference sequence). The CDR3 is CASTRSSGSLYEQYF. CDR3 DNA: TGTGCCAGCACCAGGTCGTCGGGATCCCTCTACGAGCAGTACTTC.

This sequence joins TRBV6-5 and TRBJ2-7; D is possibly TRBD2 (6 bases). The CDR3 has 13 residues. Trimming removed 4 bases at V and 4 bases at J, with 11 bases between. CDR1 and CDR2 (germline): MNHEY, SVGAGI. The CDR3 nucleotides are TGTGCCAGCAGTTCGGGGGAACATTACGAGCAGTACTTC. Protein sequence: CASSSGEHYEQYF.

The chain links TRBV6-5 to TRBJ1-1; D is perhaps TRBD1 (5 bases). From germline, CDR1 is MNHEY and CDR2 SVGAGI. The length of the CDR3 is 13 residues. With 6 bases removed from V and 3 bases from J, the gap between germline ends came to 11 bases. CDR3 DNA sequence: TGTGCCAGCAGGGGTGGGGGATACACTGAAGCTTTCTTT. It codes for CASRGGGYTEAFF.

The gene calls are TRBV19 and TRBJ2-4, with D maybe TRBD2 (6 bases). The CDR3 totals 15 residues. Trimming cost V 7 bases and J 0 bases, with 13 bases left between them. Germline CDR1 and CDR2: LNHDA and SQIVND (reference sequence). CDR3 amino acids: CASTPGLVAKNIQYF. CDR3 sequence (DNA): TGTGCCAGTACCCCGGGACTCGTAGCCAAAAACATTCAGTACTTC.

V usage is TRBV7-8 and J usage is TRBJ1-2, with 10 bases identical to TRBD1. The CDR3 sequence is 15 residues long. Germline CDR1 SGHVS, CDR2 FQNEAQ. J gave up 3 bases and V 0 bases, and 1 base lay outside the gene matches. CDR3 sequence (DNA): TGTGCCAGCAGCTTAGCGGACAGGGGGGACTATGGCTACACCTTC. Translation: CASSLADRGDYGYTF.

This chain connects TRBV29-1 to TRBJ2-3; possibly TRBD2 for D (6 bases). Germline assignment: CDR1 SQVTM and CDR2 ANQGSEA. The CDR3 extends over 14 amino acids. Trimming pared 4 bases from V and 0 bases from J, leaving 11 bases between. The CDR3 DNA reads TGCAGCGTTGGCGGGGCGACCAGCACAGATACGCAGTATTTT. Amino acids: CSVGGATSTDTQYF.

The chain employs TRBV20-1 and TRBJ1-3; D unresolved. Germline V gives CDR1 DFQATT, CDR2 SNEGSKA (reference sequence). Trimming removed 3 bases at V and 4 bases at J, with 4 bases between. This CDR3 has 11 amino acids. The CDR3: CSARFGNTIYF. The CDR3 bases are TGCAGTGCTAGGTTCGGAAACACCATATATTTT.

J is TRBJ1-3 and V is TRBV19; 7 bases map to TRBD1. CDR1 and CDR2 from the germline V gene are LNHDA and SQIVND (reference sequence). The CDR3 has 16 residues. The ends lost 6 bases at V and 3 bases at J; junction bases unmatched: 11. DNA for the CDR3: TGTGCCAGTAGCGGCGGACAGGCGAGTATTGGAAACACCATATATTTT. This sequence encodes CASSGGQASIGNTIYF. The whole variable domain, filled in from reference TRBV19 and TRBJ1-3, reads DGGITQSPKYLFRKEGQNVTLSCEQNLNHDAMYWYRQDPGQGLRLIYYSQIVNDFQKGDIAEGYSVSREKKESFPLTVTSAQKNPTAFYLCASSGGQASIGNTIYFGEGSWLTVV.

This clone was seen once. The J gene is TRBJ2-3, the V gene TRBV9; 8 bases are shared with TRBD2. CDR1 and CDR2 (germline): SGDLS, YYNGEE. The CDR3 covers 16 residues. The V and J ends lost 2 bases and 4 bases, in that order; junction bases with no gene match: 9. This chain's CDR3 is CASSVLLREEADTQYF. The CDR3 region has the DNA TGTGCCAGCAGCGTTCTCTTGCGGGAGGAGGCAGATACGCAGTATTTT.

The J gene is TRBJ2-2, the V gene TRBV4-2, with unresolved D. Germline CDR1 and CDR2: LGHNA and YNFKEQ. The CDR3 is 15 residues long. V dropped 0 bases and J dropped 2 bases, with 7 bases sitting between them. This CDR3 reads CASSQDTGNTGELFF. The CDR3 coding sequence is TGTGCCAGCAGCCAAGATACCGGAAACACCGGGGAGCTGTTTTTT.

V is TRBV4-2 and J is TRBJ2-6; TRBD1 is a possible D gene (6 bases). Germline V gives CDR1 LGHNA, CDR2 YNFKEQ. The length of the CDR3 is 16 residues. V lost 5 bases to trimming and J lost 4 bases, with 15 bases between them. CDR3 loop: CASSGLTGTGANVLTF. CDR3 DNA sequence: TGTGCCAGCAGCGGGCTTACAGGGACCGGGGCCAACGTCCTGACTTTC.

On this clone itself: In the same sample, other DNA sequences code for this CDR3. The genes are TRBV7-3 and TRBJ1-6; D is unresolved. Germline CDR1 SGHTA, CDR2 FQGTGA. The CDR3 is made up of 14 amino acids. V gave up 2 bases and J gave up 4 bases, with 6 bases separating them. In nucleotides, the CDR3 is TGTGCCAGCAGCTTAGACGGTTATAATTCACCCCTCCACTTT. This sequence encodes CASSLDGYNSPLHF.

The chain carries TRBV7-6 and TRBJ2-4; tentatively, D is TRBD1 (6 bases). The germline gives CDR1 SGHVS, CDR2 FNYEAQ. The CDR3 spans 13 residues. Between the trimmed V and J ends, which lost 1 base and 8 bases, there was a span of 9 bases. The CDR3 DNA sequence: TGTGCCAGCAGCTTAGTTACAGGGCACATTCAGTACTTC. It is translated as CASSLVTGHIQYF.

The chain combines TRBV6-1 with TRBJ2-1; tentative D call: TRBD1 (6 bases). Germline CDR1 reads MNHNS; CDR2 reads SASEGT. Trimming stripped 2 bases from V and 8 bases from J, with 13 bases between. This CDR3 region has 14 residues. The CDR3 sequence: CASSEPSRGHEQFF. The CDR3 DNA follows: TGTGCCAGCAGTGAACCGAGCAGGGGACATGAGCAGTTCTTC.

This clone was recorded a few times. This chain uses TRBV5-4 with TRBJ1-1; D gene ambiguous. This CDR3 spans 16 amino acids. V was shortened by 2 bases and J by 1 base, with 15 bases between the two germline ends. Germline values: CDR1 SGHNT, CDR2 YYREEE (reference sequence). CDR3 loop: CASSFRRRNRNTEAFF. The CDR3 DNA follows: TGTGCCAGCAGCTTCCGGCGAAGAAACCGGAACACTGAAGCTTTCTTT.

This chain links TRBV6-5 with TRBJ1-2, with D possibly TRBD1 on 5 matching bases. V was trimmed by 7 bases and J by 4 bases, leaving 13 bases between them. The germline V gene encodes CDR1 MNHEY and CDR2 SVGAGI. The CDR3 contains 13 residues. The CDR3 bases are TGTGCCAGCACCCCGGGGGGGGGCTATGGCTACACCTTC. Translated, it gives CASTPGGGYGYTF.

On this clone: This CDR3 is also generated by other DNA sequences in the sample. The chain couples TRBV10-3 to TRBJ1-1; TRBD1 might be the D (5 bases). The germline V and J ends were trimmed by 6 bases and 0 bases, with 8 bases remaining between them. The germline V gene encodes CDR1 ENHRY and CDR2 SYGVKD. The CDR3 has 13 residues. CDR3 bases: TGTGCCATCAGGACAGAGTTGAACACTGAAGCTTTCTTT. It translates to CAIRTELNTEAFF.

The rearrangement uses TRBV5-1 and TRBJ2-6; D not certain. The V end was cut by 4 bases, the J end by 3 bases, with 11 bases between. The V gene's germline CDR1 is SGHRS and CDR2 YFSETQ. The CDR3 loop spans 15 amino acids. The CDR3 sequence: CASSLDGRGANVLTF. For the CDR3, the DNA is TGCGCCAGCAGCCTCGACGGGCGTGGGGCCAACGTCCTGACTTTC.

The chain uses TRBV6-6 and TRBJ1-6; D remains ambiguous. Per the germline V gene, CDR1 is MNHNY and CDR2 is SVGAGI (reference sequence). Trimming pared 8 bases from V and 7 bases from J, leaving 15 bases between. The CDR3 has 14 amino acids. The CDR3 reads CASLTLAGNSPLHF. The CDR3 bases are TGTGCCAGCCTCACCCTCGCGGGGAATTCACCCCTCCACTTT.

V and J are TRBV29-1 and TRBJ2-7; D might be TRBD2 (6 bases). The CDR3 is made up of 15 amino acids. Trimming left V 2 bases short and J 5 bases short, with 19 bases between. Germline assignment: CDR1 SQVTM and CDR2 ANQGSEA. CDR3 nucleotide sequence: TGCAGCGTTGAACTTAATGAGGGGCGGAGGGACGAGCAGTACTTC. The encoded protein is CSVELNEGRRDEQYF.